This TCR beta chain appears in the sequencing data of a study of blood T cell repertoires in COVID-19. Study details: Sources were T cells, B-cell-depleted T cells, or PBMCs; the material itself was cDNA or gDNA.

Individuals aged 18 to 89 years were recruited from 24 US areas. Self-reported history from a screening survey and questionnaire set each donor's cohort. This CDR3 region has 17 residues. J lost 5 bases, V lost 1 base, and 10 bases had no gene match. CDR1 and CDR2 from the germline V gene are MGHRA and YSYEKL. TCRdb's copy holds only in-frame clones and misses some; the assay was immunoSEQ multiplex PCR. This table holds about 300,000 clones, roughly 88% found once. The rearrangement joins TRBV4-1 to TRBJ2-7, with 11 positions matching TRBD1. The sequence was obtained from a man aged 25 to 45 who had recovered from COVID-19. Input material: PBMCs or T cells enriched from blood (not recorded which). The CDR3: CASSQGLGTGGRNEQYF. As DNA, the CDR3 is TGCGCCAGCAGCCAAGGGCTAGGGACAGGGGGTCGAAACGAGCAGTACTTC.